The 24 T cell receptor beta chains given below trace back to one sample, sequenced in a study of OX40 agonist ivuxolimab in advanced cancers. Using immunoSEQ multiplex PCR, the repertoire was profiled, and TCRdb retains in-frame clones only, with some absent. In the table there are 95,000 to 150,000 clones, approximately 92% of which are singletons. The specimen was CD4+ or CD8+ T cells sorted from blood, collected in a trial of the OX40 agonist ivuxolimab. The receptors derive from an adult with an advanced solid tumor such as melanoma, head and neck, liver or kidney cancer.

The V and J genes are TRBV6-1 and TRBJ1-5; weak D call: TRBD1 (5 bases). Germline-derived CDR1 and CDR2 are MNHNS and SASEGT. The CDR3 length is 15 residues. V shed 1 base and J shed 4 bases, with 11 bases lying between them. CDR3 nucleotides: TGTGCCAGCAGTGAAGGGGGGGAAACTAATCAGCCCCAGCATTTT. It specifies CASSEGGETNQPQHF.

The chain has TRBV2 and TRBJ2-3; the match to TRBD2 covers 8 bases. CDR3 size: 15 residues. V shed 6 bases, J shed 2 bases, and the junction held 7 bases outside the gene matches. Germline assignment: CDR1 SNHLY and CDR2 FYNNEI. Written as DNA, the CDR3 is TGTGCCAGCAGGAAGACTAGCGCCGTCACAGATACGCAGTATTTT. It translates to CASRKTSAVTDTQYF.

This clone was counted once. The rearrangement uses TRBV6-1 and TRBJ1-1; D might be TRBD1 (6 bases). Germline CDR1 MNHNS, CDR2 SASEGT. V lost 6 bases, J lost 5 bases, and 16 bases lay in between. The CDR3 contains 14 residues. CDR3 coding DNA: TGTGCCAGCAGAGAAATGGGGGCAGGTACTGAAGCTTTCTTT. It codes for CASREMGAGTEAFF.

The chain has TRBV19 and TRBJ2-1, with TRBD1 identical over 10 bases. V dropped 5 bases and J dropped 9; count of bases not matched to a gene: 10. CDR3 size: 15 residues. Germline V gene data show CDR1 as LNHDA and CDR2 as SQIVND (reference sequence). Here the CDR3 reads CASSPFDRGHGEQFF. DNA for the CDR3: TGTGCCAGTAGTCCTTTCGACAGGGGGCACGGTGAGCAGTTCTTC.

The chain joins TRBV28 to TRBJ1-1; 9 bases are shared with TRBD1. CDR3 size: 15 residues. V gave up 6 bases and J gave up 6 bases; unmatched junction bases: 11. Germline V gives CDR1 MDHEN, CDR2 SYDVKM. The CDR3 region has the DNA TGTGCCAGCAGCGAACCCTCCGGGACAGGGCCTGAAGCTTTCTTT. Protein product: CASSEPSGTGPEAFF.

CDR3 in amino acids: CASSLTGNSGANVLTF. In DNA, the CDR3 is TGTGCCAGCAGCTTAACAGGGAACTCTGGGGCCAACGTCCTGACTTTC. V usage is TRBV7-7 and J usage is TRBJ2-6, with a possible D match to TRBD1 (6 bases). CDR1 and CDR2 from the germline V gene are SSHAT and FNYEAQ (reference sequence). This CDR3 comprises 16 residues. The germline V and J ends were trimmed by 2 bases and 0 bases, with 8 bases remaining between them.

This chain links TRBV27 with TRBJ2-5; no clear D. The CDR3 totals 13 residues. Germline CDR1 MNHEY, CDR2 SMNVEV (reference sequence). Between the trimmed V and J ends, which lost 7 bases and 0 bases, there was a span of 9 bases. The CDR3 sequence is CASKSNNQETQYF. CDR3 nucleotides: TGTGCCAGCAAAAGTAACAACCAAGAGACCCAGTACTTC.

The chain employs TRBV18 and TRBJ2-5; D ambiguous. V dropped 0 bases and J dropped 3 bases, with 8 bases sitting between them. The CDR3 has 14 amino acids. Per the germline V gene, CDR1 is KGHSH and CDR2 is LQKENI. As DNA, the CDR3 is TGTGCCAGCTCACCACCAGCTCAAGAAGAGACCCAGTACTTC. Its protein is CASSPPAQEETQYF.

This chain uses TRBV9 with TRBJ1-1, with 8 positions matching TRBD1. V trimming: 0 bases; J trimming: 11 bases; junction bases outside the gene matches: 12. CDR1 and CDR2 (germline): SGDLS, YYNGEE. This CDR3 region has 15 residues. The CDR3 bases are TGTGCCAGCAGCGTAGTTGAGCTGGGACAGGTGGAGGCTTTCTTT. The encoded protein is CASSVVELGQVEAFF.

The gene calls are TRBV5-6 and TRBJ1-2; a possible D gene is TRBD1 (5 bases). Trimming cost V 2 bases and J 3 bases, with 11 bases left between them. The length of the CDR3 is 14 residues. The V gene's germline CDR1 is SGHDT and CDR2 YYEEEE. CDR3 protein: CASSLGGADYGYTF. CDR3 coding DNA: TGTGCCAGCAGCTTAGGAGGGGCGGACTATGGCTACACCTTC.

The rearrangement joins TRBV11-3 to TRBJ2-5; D ambiguous. The CDR3 has 14 residues. V lost 4 bases, J lost 5 bases, and 14 bases lay in between. CDR1 and CDR2 (germline): SGHNT, YENEEA. In DNA, the CDR3 is TGTGCCAGCAGCTCCGGCCCCATGGGGGAGACCCAGTACTTC. It yields the protein CASSSGPMGETQYF.

The V call is TRBV7-2, the J call TRBJ2-1, with TRBD1 as a possible D gene (6 bases). Trimming stripped 4 bases from V and 0 bases from J, with 10 bases between. Germline V lookup: CDR1 SGHTA, CDR2 FQGNSA. This CDR3 has 15 amino acids. As DNA, the CDR3 is TGTGCCAGCAGCTCATCACAGGGCTCCTACAATGAGCAGTTCTTC. This translates into CASSSSQGSYNEQFF.

The chain recombines TRBV19 with TRBJ1-5; 7 bases line up with TRBD1. The CDR3 contains 16 residues. Germline V gene lookup returns CDR1 LNHDA and CDR2 SQIVND (reference sequence). The J segment lost 0 bases and the V segment lost 6 bases, leaving 8 bases of the junction unmatched. CDR3 in amino acids: CASRPTGPTSNQPQHF. In DNA, the CDR3 is TGTGCCAGTAGACCGACAGGGCCCACTAGCAATCAGCCCCAGCATTTT.

This clone was recorded once. The J gene is TRBJ1-3, the V gene TRBV19; D is undetermined. The CDR3 sequence is 12 residues long. V was shortened by 5 bases and J by 7 bases, with 9 bases between the two germline ends. The germline CDR1 and CDR2 sequences are LNHDA and SQIVND (reference sequence). This CDR3 is CASSQRRNTIYF. In nucleotides, the CDR3 is TGTGCCAGTAGTCAGAGAAGGAACACCATATATTTT.

This clone appeared once. The chain couples TRBV19 to TRBJ2-5, with TRBD1 matching over 8 bases. Looked up from germline, CDR1 is LNHDA and CDR2 is SQIVND (reference sequence). The CDR3 covers 14 residues. Germline trimming cut 9 bases from V and 0 bases from J; bases unmatched to any gene: 6. CDR3 nucleotide sequence: TGTGCCAGCCGACAGGGGATTTACCAAGAGACCCAGTACTTC. As protein: CASRQGIYQETQYF. Supplemented by reference TRBV19 and TRBJ2-5, the full variable domain reads DGGITQSPKYLFRKEGQNVTLSCEQNLNHDAMYWYRQDPGQGLRLIYYSQIVNDFQKGDIAEGYSVSREKKESFPLTVTSAQKNPTAFYLCASRQGIYQETQYFGPGTRLLVL.

The chain employs TRBV7-2 and TRBJ2-3; TRBD2 matches at 7 bases. The ends lost 4 bases at V and 4 bases at J; junction bases unmatched: 8. The CDR3 extends over 15 amino acids. CDR1 is SGHTA and CDR2 is FQGNSA in the germline V gene. The CDR3 nucleotides are TGTGCCAGCAGCTATTCGGGAGGAGCCGCAGATACGCAGTATTTT. It yields the protein CASSYSGGAADTQYF. Filled out from reference TRBV7-2 and TRBJ2-3, the complete variable domain reads GAGVSQSPSNKVTEKGKDVELRCDPISGHTALYWYRQSLGQGLEFLIYFQGNSAPDKSGLPSDRFSAERTGGSVSTLTIQRTQQEDSAVYLCASSYSGGAADTQYFGPGTRLTVL.

The CDR3 region is CASSERGEETQYF. In DNA, the CDR3 is TGTGCCAGCAGTGAAAGGGGTGAGGAGACCCAGTACTTC. The chain is built from TRBV2 and TRBJ2-5; possibly TRBD1 for D (5 bases). This CDR3 is built from 13 residues. In germline, CDR1 is SNHLY, CDR2 FYNNEI. Trimming shortened V by 2 bases and J by 5 bases, and 9 bases separated the two germline ends.

The chain recombines TRBV5-1 with TRBJ2-7, with 8 bases that match TRBD2. Germline lookup yields CDR1 SGHRS and CDR2 YFSETQ. The ends lost 4 bases at V and 0 bases at J; junction bases unmatched: 9. This CDR3 is 16 amino acids long. The CDR3 region is CASSRTGTSVSYEQYF. The DNA of the CDR3 is TGCGCCAGCAGCAGGACCGGGACTAGTGTCTCCTACGAGCAGTACTTC.

This clone was recorded only once. The CDR3 reads CASSRGGPSNTEAFF. The CDR3 DNA reads as TGTGCCAGCAGTCGGGGGGGACCATCGAACACTGAAGCTTTCTTT. The chain recombines TRBV27 with TRBJ1-1, with D tentatively TRBD1 (5 bases). V lost 5 bases and J lost 1, with 14 bases in between. The CDR3 is 15 residues long. CDR1 is MNHEY, CDR2 SMNVEV, per germline (reference sequence).

The J gene is TRBJ2-7, the V gene TRBV7-8, with 11 bases that match TRBD1. Germline values: CDR1 SGHVS, CDR2 FQNEAQ. This CDR3 spans 18 amino acids. V gave up 5 bases and J gave up 3 bases; unmatched junction bases: 15. CDR3: CASSPQAGFGTGGYEQYF. The DNA of the CDR3 is TGTGCCAGCAGCCCCCAGGCGGGGTTCGGGACAGGGGGCTACGAGCAGTACTTC.

The table lists this clone with a count of one. The chain has TRBV7-6 and TRBJ2-5; 9 bases map to TRBD1. V shed 4 bases, J shed 1 base, and the junction held 4 bases outside the gene matches. CDR3 length: 15 residues. The germline V gene encodes CDR1 SGHVS and CDR2 FNYEAQ. The chain's CDR3 is CASSSGQGSQETQYF. The CDR3 nucleotides read TGTGCCAGCAGCTCGGGACAGGGAAGCCAAGAGACCCAGTACTTC.

The chain employs TRBV7-7 and TRBJ2-5; 9 bases line up with TRBD1. CDR3 length: 16 amino acids. Germline V CDR1 and CDR2: SSHAT, FNYEAQ (reference sequence). V shed 2 bases, J shed 5 bases, and the junction held 9 bases outside the gene matches. The CDR3 sequence: CASSLTPGQGYETQYF. The CDR3 DNA reads TGTGCCAGCAGCTTAACTCCGGGACAGGGCTATGAGACCCAGTACTTC.

This sequence joins TRBV7-2 and TRBJ1-2, with D perhaps TRBD1 (5 bases). Looked up from germline, CDR1 is SGHTA and CDR2 is FQGNSA. V dropped 2 bases and J dropped 4 bases, with 8 bases sitting between them. The CDR3 is made up of 13 amino acids. The CDR3, as DNA: TGTGCCAGCAGCTTACAGGGCTCCTATGGCTACACCTTC. Translated, it gives CASSLQGSYGYTF.

The sample holds a few counts of this clone. The rearrangement joins TRBV2 to TRBJ2-1; 8 bases align to TRBD1. Germline CDR1 is SNHLY and CDR2 is FYNNEI. This CDR3 region has 17 residues. V trimming: 6 bases; J trimming: 4 bases; junction bases outside the gene matches: 14. The DNA for the CDR3 is TGTGCCAGCAGCCAGAGCCAGGGGGCGAGATCTTACAATGAGCAGTTCTTC. As protein: CASSQSQGARSYNEQFF. Full variable domain (rest looked up from reference TRBV2 and TRBJ2-1): EPEVTQTPSHQVTQMGQEVILRCVPISNHLYFYWYRQILGQKVEFLVSFYNNEISEKSEIFDDQFSVERPDGSNFTLKIRSTKLEDSAMYFCASSQSQGARSYNEQFFGPGTRLTVL.